This T cell receptor beta chain was recorded in a study of CD8+CD57+ T cells in acquired aplastic anemia. Looking at the study overall: Sorting CD4+ and CD8+ cells gave DNA averaging approximately 2.9 ug.

The CDR3 runs to 15 residues. V was trimmed by 3 bases and J by 2 bases, leaving 13 bases between them. Germline CDR1 and CDR2: MNHNS and SASEGT. It was genomic DNA that served as the template for profiling TCR beta VDJ and CDR3. TCRdb ran MiXCR on the reads and lists one entry per CDR3 protein. The repertoire includes about 220,000 distinct CDR3 sequences, about a third of them detected once, and roughly 1.1% sits in the top ten. Source material: sorted CD4+, CD8+, or CD8+CD57+ T cells (not recorded which) from PBMCs. The sequence derives from a human donor in good health, serving as a control. This rearrangement joins TRBV6-1 to TRBJ1-1, with D perhaps TRBD1 (6 bases). The DNA of the CDR3 is TGTGCCAGCAGTGACGTTGGGACACCCAACACTGAAGCTTTCTTT. This encodes CASSDVGTPNTEAFF.